The text below deals with one T cell receptor beta chain. Its antigen is as yet unknown. Germline V lookup: CDR1 MNHEY, CDR2 SVGAGI. Trimming stripped 5 bases from V and 3 bases from J, with 10 bases between. The CDR3 is 13 amino acids. PCR used 60 Vbeta primers and 13 Jbeta primers. Sequencing was performed with immunoSEQ multiplex PCR; in TCRdb, only in-frame clones are kept and a portion is missing. Its clone listing holds some 89,000 clones. This specimen comes from a study of cytomegalovirus exposure and HLA in healthy donors. Study findings and constraints: Diagnosis of cytomegalovirus status made by the classifier reportedly showed high specificity and sensitivity.

This sequence joins TRBV6-5 and TRBJ1-1, with D hard to call. This receptor was obtained from a woman under 40 in good health and CMV-seronegative. Sequenced sample: PBMCs. CDR3 residues: CASSLDLYTEAFF. The CDR3 nucleotides read TGTGCCAGCAGTCTAGACCTGTACACTGAAGCTTTCTTT.